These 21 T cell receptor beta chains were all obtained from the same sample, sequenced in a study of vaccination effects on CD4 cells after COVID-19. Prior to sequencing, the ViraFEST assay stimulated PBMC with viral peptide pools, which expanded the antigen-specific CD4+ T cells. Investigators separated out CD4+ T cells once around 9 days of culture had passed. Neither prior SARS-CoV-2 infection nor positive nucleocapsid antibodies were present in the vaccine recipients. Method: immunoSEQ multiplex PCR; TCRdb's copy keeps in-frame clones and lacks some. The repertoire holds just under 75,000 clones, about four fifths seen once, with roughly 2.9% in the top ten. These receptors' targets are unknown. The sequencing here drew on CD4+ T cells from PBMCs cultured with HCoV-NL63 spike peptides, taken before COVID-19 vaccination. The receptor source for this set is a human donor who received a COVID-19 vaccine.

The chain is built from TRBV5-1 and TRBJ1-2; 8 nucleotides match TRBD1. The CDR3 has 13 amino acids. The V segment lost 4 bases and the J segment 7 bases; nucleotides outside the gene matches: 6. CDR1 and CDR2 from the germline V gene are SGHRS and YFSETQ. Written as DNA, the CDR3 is TGCGCCAGCAGCGGACAGGGAAATGGTGGCTACACCTTC. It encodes CASSGQGNGGYTF.

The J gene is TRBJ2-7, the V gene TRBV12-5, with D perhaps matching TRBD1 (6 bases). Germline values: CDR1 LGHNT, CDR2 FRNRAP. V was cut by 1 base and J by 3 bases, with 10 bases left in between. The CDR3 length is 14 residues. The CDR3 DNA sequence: TGTGCTAGTGGTTTGGGGCAGGGGAACTACGAGCAGTACGTC. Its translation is CASGLGQGNYEQYV.

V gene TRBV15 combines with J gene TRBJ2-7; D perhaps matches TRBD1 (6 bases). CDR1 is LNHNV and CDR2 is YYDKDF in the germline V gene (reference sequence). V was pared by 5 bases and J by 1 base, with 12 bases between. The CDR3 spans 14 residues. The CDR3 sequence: CATSADRLSYEQYV. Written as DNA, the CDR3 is TGTGCCACCAGCGCAGACAGGTTATCCTACGAGCAGTACGTC.

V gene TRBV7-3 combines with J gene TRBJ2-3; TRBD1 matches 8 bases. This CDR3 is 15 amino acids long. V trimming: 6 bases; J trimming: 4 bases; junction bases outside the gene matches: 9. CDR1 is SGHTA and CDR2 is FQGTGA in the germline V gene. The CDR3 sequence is CASRQTGVGADTQYF. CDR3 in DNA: TGTGCCAGCAGGCAGACAGGGGTTGGGGCAGATACGCAGTATTTT. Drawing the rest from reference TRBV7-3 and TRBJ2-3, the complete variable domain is GAGVSQTPSNKVTEKGKYVELRCDPISGHTALYWYRQSLGQGPEFLIYFQGTGAADDSGLPNDRFFAVRPEGSVSTLKIQRTERGDSAVYLCASRQTGVGADTQYFGPGTRLTVL.

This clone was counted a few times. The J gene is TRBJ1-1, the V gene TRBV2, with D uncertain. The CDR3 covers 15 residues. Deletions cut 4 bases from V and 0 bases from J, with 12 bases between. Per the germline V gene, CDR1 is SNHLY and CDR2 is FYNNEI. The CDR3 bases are TGTGCCAGCAGTGGGAACAGTCTCATGAACACTGAAGCTTTCTTT. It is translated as CASSGNSLMNTEAFF.

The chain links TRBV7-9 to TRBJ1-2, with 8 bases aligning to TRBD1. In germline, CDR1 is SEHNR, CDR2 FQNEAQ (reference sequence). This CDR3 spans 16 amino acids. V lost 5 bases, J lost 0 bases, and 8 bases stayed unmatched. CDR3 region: CASSPPGQVANYGYTF. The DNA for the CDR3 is TGTGCCAGCAGCCCACCGGGACAGGTAGCTAACTATGGCTACACCTTC.

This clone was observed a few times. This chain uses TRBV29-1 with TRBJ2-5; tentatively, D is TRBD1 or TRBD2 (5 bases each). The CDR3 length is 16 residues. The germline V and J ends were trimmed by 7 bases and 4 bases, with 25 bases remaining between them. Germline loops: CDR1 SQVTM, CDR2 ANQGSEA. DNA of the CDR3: TGCAGCGCTCCCTCACCGGTCTTCGGGGCAGGAGAGACCCAGTACTTC. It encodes CSAPSPVFGAGETQYF.

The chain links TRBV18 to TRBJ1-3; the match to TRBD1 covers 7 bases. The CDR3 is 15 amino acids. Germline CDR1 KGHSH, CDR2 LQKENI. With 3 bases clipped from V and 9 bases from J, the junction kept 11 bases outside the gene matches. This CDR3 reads CASSPGQASGGTIYF. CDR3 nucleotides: TGTGCCAGCTCACCTGGACAGGCCTCCGGAGGCACCATATATTTT.

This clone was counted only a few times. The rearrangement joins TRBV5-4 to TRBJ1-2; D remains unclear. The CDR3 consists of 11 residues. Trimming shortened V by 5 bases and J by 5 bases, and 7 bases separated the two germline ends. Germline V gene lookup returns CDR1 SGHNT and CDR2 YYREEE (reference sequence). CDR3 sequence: CASRPSYGYTF. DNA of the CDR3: TGTGCCAGCAGGCCTTCATATGGCTACACCTTC.

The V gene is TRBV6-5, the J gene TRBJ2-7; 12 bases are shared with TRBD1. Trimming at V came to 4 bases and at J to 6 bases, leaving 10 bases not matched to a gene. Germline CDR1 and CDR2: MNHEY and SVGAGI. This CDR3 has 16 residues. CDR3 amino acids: CASSLGGDRGPFEQYV. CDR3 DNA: TGTGCCAGCAGTTTGGGGGGGGACAGGGGGCCGTTCGAGCAGTACGTC.

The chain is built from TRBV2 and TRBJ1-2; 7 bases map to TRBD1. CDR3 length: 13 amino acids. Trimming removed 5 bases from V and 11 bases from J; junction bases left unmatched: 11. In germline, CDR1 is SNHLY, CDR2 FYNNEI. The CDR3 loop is CASSSEQGTDYTF. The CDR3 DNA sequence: TGTGCCAGCAGTTCGGAACAAGGGACAGATTACACCTTC.

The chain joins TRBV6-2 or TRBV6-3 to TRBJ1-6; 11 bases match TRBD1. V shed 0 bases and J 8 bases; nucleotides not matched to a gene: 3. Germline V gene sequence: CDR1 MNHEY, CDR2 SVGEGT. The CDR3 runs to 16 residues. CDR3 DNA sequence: TGTGCCAGCAGTTACTCAGGACAGGGGGCTCATTCACCCCTCCACTTT. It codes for CASSYSGQGAHSPLHF.

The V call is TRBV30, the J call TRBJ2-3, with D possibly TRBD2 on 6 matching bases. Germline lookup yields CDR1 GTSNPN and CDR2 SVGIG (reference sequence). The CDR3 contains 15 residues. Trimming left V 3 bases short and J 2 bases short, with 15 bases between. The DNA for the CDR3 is TGTGCCTGGAGGCCGGGGGTAACCTTCACAGATACGCAGTATTTT. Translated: CAWRPGVTFTDTQYF.

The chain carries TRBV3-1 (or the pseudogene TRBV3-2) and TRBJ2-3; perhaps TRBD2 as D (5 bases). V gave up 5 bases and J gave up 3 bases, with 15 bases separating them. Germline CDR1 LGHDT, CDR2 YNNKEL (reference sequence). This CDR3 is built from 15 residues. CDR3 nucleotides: TGTGCCAGCAGCAGAAATGGCAGGACTACAGATACGCAGTATTTT. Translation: CASSRNGRTTDTQYF.

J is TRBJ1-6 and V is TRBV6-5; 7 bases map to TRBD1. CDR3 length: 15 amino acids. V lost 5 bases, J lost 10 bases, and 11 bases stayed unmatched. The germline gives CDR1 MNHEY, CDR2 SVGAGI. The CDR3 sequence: CASSHNRGGSSPLHF. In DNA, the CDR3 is TGTGCCAGCAGTCACAACAGGGGAGGAAGCTCACCCCTCCACTTT.

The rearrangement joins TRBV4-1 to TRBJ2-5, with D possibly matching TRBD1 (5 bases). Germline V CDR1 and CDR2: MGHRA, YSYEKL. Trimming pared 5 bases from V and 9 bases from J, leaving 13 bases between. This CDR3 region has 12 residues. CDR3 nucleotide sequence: TGCGCCAGCAGCGAACTTTCAGGGTCCCAGTACTTC. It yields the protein CASSELSGSQYF.

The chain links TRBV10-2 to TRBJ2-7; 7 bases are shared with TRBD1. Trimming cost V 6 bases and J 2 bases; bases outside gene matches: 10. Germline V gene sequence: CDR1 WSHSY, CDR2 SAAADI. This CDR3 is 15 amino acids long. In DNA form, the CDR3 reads TGCGCCAGCAGCCACTCCGGGACAGCCACCTACGAGCAGTACGTC. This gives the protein CASSHSGTATYEQYV.

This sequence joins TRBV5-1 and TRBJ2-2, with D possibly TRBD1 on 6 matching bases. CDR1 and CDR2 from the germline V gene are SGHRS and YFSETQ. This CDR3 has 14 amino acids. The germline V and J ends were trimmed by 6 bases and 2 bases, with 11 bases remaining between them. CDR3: CASTQTGNTGELFF. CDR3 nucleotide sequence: TGCGCCAGCACACAGACAGGAAACACCGGGGAGCTGTTTTTT.

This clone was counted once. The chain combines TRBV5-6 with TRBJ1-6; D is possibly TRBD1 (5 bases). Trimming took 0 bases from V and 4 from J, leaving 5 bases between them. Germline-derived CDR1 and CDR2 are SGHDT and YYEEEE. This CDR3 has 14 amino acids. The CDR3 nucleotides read TGTGCCAGCAGCTTGGAGGGGTATAATTCACCCCTCCACTTT. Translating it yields CASSLEGYNSPLHF.

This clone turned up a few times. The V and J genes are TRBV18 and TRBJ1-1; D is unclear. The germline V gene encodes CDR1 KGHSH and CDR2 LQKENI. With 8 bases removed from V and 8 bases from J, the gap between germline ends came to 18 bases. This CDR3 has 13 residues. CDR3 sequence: CASLKSEGMEAFF. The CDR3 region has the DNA TGTGCCAGCCTAAAATCAGAGGGAATGGAAGCTTTCTTT. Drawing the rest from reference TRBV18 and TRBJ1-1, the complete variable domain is NAGVMQNPRHLVRRRGQEARLRCSPMKGHSHVYWYRQLPEEGLKFMVYLQKENIIDESGMPKERFSAEFPKEGPSILRIQQVVRGDSAAYFCASLKSEGMEAFFGQGTRLTVV.

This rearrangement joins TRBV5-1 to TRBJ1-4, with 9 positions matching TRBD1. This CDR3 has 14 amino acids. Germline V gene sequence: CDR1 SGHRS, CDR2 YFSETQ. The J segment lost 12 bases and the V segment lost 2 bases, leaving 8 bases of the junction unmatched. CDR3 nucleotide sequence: TGCGCCAGCAGCTTCGGACAGGGGAGTTGGGAACTGTTTTTT. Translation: CASSFGQGSWELFF.